Shown below are 21 T cell receptor beta chains from a single sample sequenced in a study of type 1 regulatory T cells. TCRdb re-analysed the reads in MiXCR, keeping a single row per CDR3 protein. The sample holds about 42,000 distinct CDR3 sequences, approximately 12% seen once. What these receptors recognize is not known. Sequences were obtained from cultured non-Tr1 T cells, either the whole culture or a sorted T cell fraction (not recorded which). These TCRs come from a human donor in good health.

This chain uses TRBV5-1 with TRBJ2-2, with D maybe TRBD2 (6 bases). Germline CDR1 is SGHRS and CDR2 is YFSETQ. CDR3 length: 14 residues. V lost 4 bases and J 4 bases, leaving 11 bases between the germline ends. The CDR3 coding sequence is TGCGCCAGCAGCCGGGACGGGAGCACCGGGGAGCTGTTTTTT. Protein: CASSRDGSTGELFF.

This clonotype was observed a handful of times. The J gene is TRBJ2-7, the V gene TRBV5-1; 15 bases are a match to TRBD2. This CDR3 contains 18 residues. CDR1 is SGHRS, CDR2 YFSETQ, per germline. The junction had 9 bases not matched to a gene; V was cut back by 3 bases and J by 2 bases. The CDR3 region is CASSWPGTSGRSAYEQYF. CDR3 coding DNA: TGCGCCAGCAGCTGGCCAGGGACTAGCGGGAGGTCAGCCTACGAGCAGTACTTC.

J is TRBJ2-7 and V is TRBV11-2; D not resolved. V lost 3 bases and J 6 bases, leaving 9 bases between the germline ends. This CDR3 comprises 12 residues. Germline CDR1 is SGHAT and CDR2 is FQNNGV. The chain's CDR3 is CASSLAESEQYF. CDR3 nucleotides: TGTGCCAGCAGCTTGGCCGAATCCGAGCAGTACTTC.

The CDR3 loop reads CASSAGQGMFTEAFF. Written as DNA, the CDR3 is TGTGCCAGCAGCGCCGGACAGGGGATGTTTACTGAAGCTTTCTTT. This chain links TRBV9 with TRBJ1-1, with 9 bases lining up with TRBD1. The CDR3 has 15 amino acids. CDR1 is SGDLS, CDR2 YYNGEE, per germline. Trimming cost V 3 bases and J 5 bases; bases outside gene matches: 8.

This clonotype came up a few times. V is TRBV6-6 and J is TRBJ2-5; TRBD1 is a possible D gene (5 bases). V was clipped by 2 bases and J by 2 bases, with 12 bases between them. The germline gives CDR1 MNHNY, CDR2 SVGAGI (reference sequence). The CDR3 extends over 15 amino acids. The CDR3 spells CASSYRGFEQETQYF. DNA for the CDR3: TGTGCCAGCAGTTACAGGGGTTTTGAGCAAGAGACCCAGTACTTC.

This clonotype has just a few counts. The chain carries TRBV30 and TRBJ2-5, with 7 bases that match TRBD2. Germline V gene sequence: CDR1 GTSNPN, CDR2 SVGIG (reference sequence). The CDR3 runs to 14 residues. The J segment lost 5 bases and the V segment lost 2 bases, leaving 8 bases of the junction unmatched. The CDR3 region has the DNA TGTGCCTGGAGTCCTGGACTGGGAGGGGAGACCCAGTACTTC. Translated: CAWSPGLGGETQYF.

This clonotype appeared a few times. The chain links TRBV4-2 to TRBJ2-1; D might be TRBD1 or TRBD2, each matching 5 bases. Trimming took 3 bases from V and 7 from J, leaving 13 bases between them. The germline V gene has CDR1 LGHNA and CDR2 YNFKEQ. This CDR3 spans 14 amino acids. The DNA for the CDR3 is TGTGCCAGCAGCCAGAGGGACGAGCCTAATGAGCAGTTCTTC. This gives the protein CASSQRDEPNEQFF.

The V and J genes are TRBV2 and TRBJ2-5; D possibly matches TRBD1 or TRBD2 (7 bases each). Germline values: CDR1 SNHLY, CDR2 FYNNEI. V was shortened by 7 bases and J by 2 bases, with 11 bases between the two germline ends. The CDR3 is 13 residues long. The chain's CDR3 is CASTQGGQETQYF. CDR3 DNA: TGTGCCAGCACCCAGGGGGGGCAAGAGACCCAGTACTTC.

This clonotype appeared a few times. The chain joins TRBV5-6 to TRBJ2-5, with 9 bases identical to TRBD1. The germline CDR1 and CDR2 sequences are SGHDT and YYEEEE. V trimming: 1 base; J trimming: 7 bases; junction bases outside the gene matches: 14. This CDR3 region has 17 residues. The CDR3 protein is CASSLRGTGGGPVTQYF. CDR3 in DNA: TGTGCCAGCAGCTTGAGAGGAACAGGGGGCGGACCTGTGACCCAGTACTTC.

This clonotype was seen many times. This chain links TRBV10-3 with TRBJ1-3; TRBD1 aligns across 9 bases. Trimming removed 6 bases from V and 4 bases from J; junction bases left unmatched: 4. The germline gives CDR1 ENHRY, CDR2 SYGVKD. CDR3 length: 14 residues. CDR3 sequence reads: CAIRGTGTGNTIYF. Here the CDR3 DNA reads TGTGCCATCAGGGGGACAGGGACCGGAAACACCATATATTTT.

This clonotype has ten or more counts. DNA of the CDR3: TGTGCCAGCAAGGGACTAGCGGGATCTCCTACCAAAAACATTCAGTACTTC. Its translation is CASKGLAGSPTKNIQYF. The chain uses TRBV28 and TRBJ2-4, with 13 bases fitting TRBD2. The CDR3 loop spans 17 amino acids. The J segment lost 2 bases and the V segment lost 7 bases, leaving 8 bases of the junction unmatched. Germline CDR1 MDHEN, CDR2 SYDVKM.

This clonotype was recorded many times. This rearrangement joins TRBV28 to TRBJ1-5, with D maybe TRBD1 (6 bases). The CDR3 sequence is 14 residues long. Germline CDR1 reads MDHEN; CDR2 reads SYDVKM. V lost 8 bases and J 9 bases, leaving 20 bases between the germline ends. The CDR3 region is CASQRGTFTLPQHF. CDR3 sequence (DNA): TGTGCCAGCCAAAGGGGGACCTTCACCTTGCCCCAGCATTTT.

This clonotype was detected ten times or more. The rearrangement joins TRBV12-3 or TRBV12-4 to TRBJ2-1; TRBD2 matches at 10 bases. Germline trimming cut 7 bases from V and 1 base from J; bases unmatched to any gene: 16. CDR3 length: 19 residues. CDR3 nucleotide sequence: TGTGCCAGCAACACTTTTAAGCTAGCGGGAGTAAGGTCCTACAATGAGCAGTTCTTC. As protein: CASNTFKLAGVRSYNEQFF.

In its sample, this clonotype was seen a few times. The chain joins TRBV7-2 to TRBJ2-3, with 7 nucleotides matching TRBD2. CDR1 and CDR2 from the germline V gene are SGHTA and FQGNSA. The CDR3 consists of 13 residues. With 3 bases clipped from V and 8 bases from J, the junction kept 5 bases outside the gene matches. DNA of the CDR3: TGTGCCAGCAGCTTCAAGCGGGATCTTACGCAGTATTTT. It is translated as CASSFKRDLTQYF.

The chain combines TRBV24-1 with TRBJ2-2; 10 bases match TRBD1. Germline V gene sequence: CDR1 KGHDR, CDR2 SFDVKD. Unmatched junction bases numbered 10, after V lost 4 bases and J lost 6 bases. This CDR3 region has 17 residues. The chain's CDR3 is CATSDPTTGGAAGELFF. The DNA for the CDR3 is TGTGCCACCAGTGACCCAACGACAGGGGGCGCCGCCGGGGAGCTGTTTTTT.

The V gene is TRBV11-2, the J gene TRBJ2-7; D is perhaps TRBD2 (6 bases). Trimming stripped 3 bases from V and 0 bases from J, with 12 bases between. Germline lookup yields CDR1 SGHAT and CDR2 FQNNGV. The CDR3 length is 15 residues. The CDR3 loop is CASSLYGGSSYEQYF. CDR3 coding DNA: TGTGCCAGCAGCTTGTACGGGGGAAGCTCCTACGAGCAGTACTTC.

In this sample, this clonotype turned up many times. In nucleotides, the CDR3 is TGTGCCACCAGCAGAGGGGGACAGGCGATCCAAGAGACCCAGTACTTC. Translating it yields CATSRGGQAIQETQYF. J is TRBJ2-5 and V is TRBV15, with 8 bases identical to TRBD1. The CDR3 extends over 16 amino acids. Germline V gives CDR1 LNHNV, CDR2 YYDKDF (reference sequence). Trimming at V came to 1 base and at J to 1 base, leaving 5 bases not matched to a gene.

At least ten counts were recorded for this clonotype. The rearrangement links TRBV12-3 or TRBV12-4 to TRBJ1-1; tentatively, D is TRBD1 (5 bases). V lost 4 bases and J lost 10, with 13 bases in between. CDR3 length equals 12 residues. CDR3 bases: TGTGCCAGCAGTTGGGACTCGGGGGTAGCTTTCTTT. This encodes CASSWDSGVAFF.

This clonotype was recorded at least ten times. The rearrangement uses TRBV5-6 and TRBJ1-2; perhaps TRBD1 as D (6 bases). Germline CDR1 SGHDT, CDR2 YYEEEE. This CDR3 has 14 residues. V dropped 0 bases and J dropped 2 bases, with 8 bases sitting between them. The CDR3: CASSLVGANYGYTF. The CDR3 DNA reads as TGTGCCAGCAGCTTGGTGGGGGCGAACTATGGCTACACCTTC.

This clonotype has ten or more counts. The V gene is TRBV11-3, the J gene TRBJ2-5; D gene ambiguous. The V and J ends lost 2 bases and 2 bases respectively, with 6 bases between them. CDR1 and CDR2 (germline): SGHNT, YENEEA. The CDR3 runs 13 residues. The CDR3 DNA reads as TGTGCCAGCAGCTTAAACAGTCAAGAGACCCAGTACTTC. Its protein is CASSLNSQETQYF.

Concerning this clonotype: Given a much more abundant clone one base away, this may be a read error. V and J are TRBV21-1 and TRBJ2-1; the D segment call TRBD2 is taken from the table without a DNA check. TRBV21-1 has pseudogene status. The CDR3 extends over 16 amino acids. CDR3 DNA: TGTGCCGGCAGCAAAGGGGGACTAGCGGGTTGGAATGAGCAGTTCTTC. It is translated as CAGSKGGLAGWNEQFF.